What follows is one T cell receptor (beta chain) and its context. This sample is part of a study of PD-L1 blockade in urothelial cancer. As for the study in general: Each patient had 0 to 3 earlier chemotherapy regimens.

Only in-frame clones appear in the TCRdb table, and some are missing; sequencing was by immunoSEQ multiplex PCR. The sample contains fewer than 85,000 clones, approximately 91% of which appear only once. Regarding time point: peripheral blood 6 weeks after treatment start. Each patient presented with locally advanced or metastatic urothelial carcinoma. Pretreatment and on-treatment samples were taken, numbering 1 to 8 per patient. This CDR3 comprises 14 residues. With V trimmed by 6 bases and J by 8 bases, 8 bases remained unmatched. Germline V lookup: CDR1 WSHSY, CDR2 SAAADI. Material: PBMCs, obtained around atezolizumab (anti-PD-L1) treatment. This receptor was taken from a man in his fifties or sixties with urothelial cancer. The V call is TRBV10-2, the J call TRBJ2-1, with 9 bases identical to TRBD1. The CDR3 reads CASSTGTGSYEQFF. In nucleotides, the CDR3 is TGCGCCAGCAGCACCGGGACAGGGTCTTATGAGCAGTTCTTC.